Following are 25 T cell receptor beta chains from one sample sequenced in a study of T cells in Graves' hyperthyroidism and ophthalmopathy. From RNA transcripts, TCR beta CDR3 regions were amplified. The HTBI primer set served for first-round RT-PCR of the TCR CDR3. MiXCR, applied by TCRdb to the multiplex PCR reads, yields one record per CDR3 protein. Here the sample spans nearly 250,000 distinct CDR3 sequences, 24% being singletons. What was sequenced was blood. The source of these receptors is a woman in her 40s with Graves' ophthalmopathy.

This clonotype was counted between two and nine times. The chain employs TRBV12-3 or TRBV12-4 and TRBJ1-1; no clear D gene. Trimming took 4 bases from V and 0 from J, leaving 9 bases between them. This CDR3 region has 14 residues. This CDR3 reads CASSWTEMNTEAFF. Written as DNA, the CDR3 is TGTGCCAGCAGTTGGACGGAGATGAACACTGAAGCTTTCTTT.

There are many counts of this clonotype. The chain recombines TRBV6-5 with TRBJ1-1; D possibly corresponds to TRBD1 (6 bases). The CDR3 consists of 14 residues. V lost 5 bases and J lost 1, with 11 bases in between. Germline CDR1 and CDR2: MNHEY and SVGAGI. CDR3 coding DNA: TGTGCCAGCAGTCGGCACAGGGAGAACACTGAAGCTTTCTTT. Protein: CASSRHRENTEAFF.

This clonotype was seen ten or more times. This sequence joins TRBV18 and TRBJ2-7; D is possibly TRBD1 or TRBD2 (5 bases each). V was trimmed by 0 bases and J by 6 bases, leaving 30 bases between them. CDR3 size: 20 residues. Looked up from germline, CDR1 is KGHSH and CDR2 is LQKENI. The CDR3 loop reads CASSPPYAGIPPLGAGEQYF. CDR3 nucleotides: TGTGCCAGCTCACCACCCTATGCCGGGATTCCACCCCTCGGGGCTGGCGAGCAGTACTTC.

This clonotype appeared many times. The rearrangement joins TRBV12-3 or TRBV12-4 to TRBJ2-6; 7 bases are shared with TRBD1. The CDR3 has 16 amino acids. V gave up 5 bases and J gave up 3 bases; unmatched junction bases: 7. The CDR3 bases are TGTGCCAGCAGTCGGCATACAGGGGTTGGGGCCAACGTCCTGACTTTC. It translates to CASSRHTGVGANVLTF.

The rearrangement links TRBV3-1 to TRBJ2-1; no definite D call. Germline values: CDR1 LGHDT, CDR2 YNNKEL (reference sequence). Trimming removed 1 base at V and 12 bases at J, with 13 bases between. The CDR3 length is 13 residues. CDR3 region: CASSQVNIPGQFF. The CDR3 nucleotides read TGTGCCAGCAGCCAAGTTAATATCCCGGGGCAGTTCTTC.

V usage is TRBV15 and J usage is TRBJ2-7; possible D gene TRBD2, 5 bases. The CDR3 is made up of 15 amino acids. Deletions cut 0 bases from V and 3 bases from J, with 12 bases between. CDR1 is LNHNV, CDR2 YYDKDF, per germline (reference sequence). For the CDR3, the DNA is TGTGCCACCAGCAGAGACGACGGGGAAATCTACGAGCAGTACTTC. Translating it yields CATSRDDGEIYEQYF.

This clonotype showed up many times. The chain couples TRBV7-8 to TRBJ1-5; no clear D gene. The CDR3 has 12 residues. Per the germline V gene, CDR1 is SGHVS and CDR2 is FQNEAQ. V gave up 5 bases and J gave up 4 bases, with 6 bases separating them. The CDR3: CASSRLNQPQHF. The CDR3 nucleotides read TGTGCCAGCAGCCGCCTTAATCAGCCCCAGCATTTT.

This clonotype was seen at least ten times. The V and J genes are TRBV14 and TRBJ1-1; D is uncertain. Per the germline V gene, CDR1 is SGHDN and CDR2 is FVKESK. Trimming removed 1 base at V and 2 bases at J, with 8 bases between. CDR3 length: 14 residues. The CDR3 loop is CASSQGVVNTEAFF. In nucleotides, the CDR3 is TGTGCCAGCAGCCAAGGGGTAGTTAACACTGAAGCTTTCTTT.

This clonotype was seen repeatedly, ten times or more. V gene TRBV28 combines with J gene TRBJ2-2; maybe TRBD2 (7 bases). Germline CDR1 reads MDHEN; CDR2 reads SYDVKM. Trimming took off 4 bases at V and 1 base at J, with 13 bases between the two ends. CDR3 length: 16 amino acids. CDR3 sequence: CASSWAGAGNTGELFF. The CDR3 DNA sequence: TGTGCCAGCAGTTGGGCGGGGGCCGGGAACACCGGGGAGCTGTTTTTT.

This clonotype was seen ten or more times. The chain has TRBV29-1 and TRBJ1-1, with no clear D. Germline V CDR1 and CDR2: SQVTM, ANQGSEA. Trimming took 7 bases from V and 0 from J, leaving 12 bases between them. The CDR3 totals 13 residues. CDR3 DNA: TGCAGCGCCGCACAGAGCATGAACACTGAAGCTTTCTTT. Translating it yields CSAAQSMNTEAFF.

The sample holds many counts of this clonotype. This sequence joins TRBV27 and TRBJ2-3, with a possible D match to TRBD1 (5 bases). This CDR3 region has 14 residues. The V gene lost 3 bases and the J gene lost 8 bases, with 15 bases spanning the gap. From germline, CDR1 is MNHEY and CDR2 SMNVEV (reference sequence). The CDR3 sequence is CASSFSQEFGTQYF. The CDR3, as DNA: TGTGCCAGCAGTTTTTCACAGGAATTCGGTACGCAGTATTTT.

In this sample, this clonotype turned up many times. The gene calls are TRBV6-2 or TRBV6-3 and TRBJ2-7; a possible D gene is TRBD1 (6 bases). V was pared by 0 bases and J by 1 base, with 19 bases between. This CDR3 spans 18 amino acids. The V gene's germline CDR1 is MNHEY and CDR2 SVGEGT. CDR3 region: CASSYSRPGTTASYEQYF. CDR3 nucleotides: TGTGCCAGCAGTTACTCGCGGCCGGGGACAACGGCTTCCTACGAGCAGTACTTC.

This clonotype was counted many times. The J gene is TRBJ2-4, the V gene TRBV7-8; maybe TRBD2 (5 bases). Trimming took off 5 bases at V and 8 bases at J, with 16 bases between the two ends. CDR1 and CDR2 (germline): SGHVS, FQNEAQ. This CDR3 spans 14 amino acids. CDR3 bases: TGTGCCAGCAGCCCCGAATTTGGGAGTGACATTCAGTACTTC. As protein: CASSPEFGSDIQYF. Filled out from reference TRBV7-8 and TRBJ2-4, the complete variable domain reads GAGVSQSPRYKVAKRGQDVALRCDPISGHVSLFWYQQALGQGPEFLTYFQNEAQLDKSGLPSDRFFAERPEGSVSTLKIQRTQQEDSAVYLCASSPEFGSDIQYFGAGTRLSVL.

The rearrangement joins TRBV30 to TRBJ2-7, with D possibly TRBD1 on 5 matching bases. Germline assignment: CDR1 GTSNPN and CDR2 SVGIG (reference sequence). Trimming left V 0 bases short and J 3 bases short, with 12 bases between. This CDR3 contains 14 residues. The CDR3 protein is CAWSVPGKLYEQYF. In DNA form, the CDR3 reads TGTGCCTGGAGTGTACCAGGGAAGCTCTACGAGCAGTACTTC.

This clonotype has ten or more counts. The chain combines TRBV12-3 or TRBV12-4 with TRBJ2-7; TRBD2 might be the D (5 bases). Between the trimmed V and J ends, which lost 6 bases and 7 bases, there was a span of 25 bases. The CDR3 has 16 residues. The DNA of the CDR3 is TGTGCCAGCAGCCCCCCCGCCGGGCCCTACCCGGGAGAGCAGTACTTC. Its protein is CASSPPAGPYPGEQYF.

This clonotype was seen at least ten times. The gene calls are TRBV4-1 and TRBJ2-7; a weak D match, TRBD2 (6 bases). This CDR3 has 14 amino acids. Germline loops: CDR1 MGHRA, CDR2 YSYEKL. Trimming took off 2 bases at V and 1 base at J, with 9 bases between the two ends. The CDR3 bases are TGCGCCAGCAGCCAATACGGGGGTTCCTACGAGCAGTACTTC. This sequence encodes CASSQYGGSYEQYF.

This clonotype was recorded at least ten times. A much bigger clone sits one base away, suggesting this may be a read error. V gene TRBV6-5 combines with J gene TRBJ2-7, with TRBD1 identical over 7 bases. This CDR3 has 14 amino acids. Germline V gives CDR1 MNHEY, CDR2 SVGAGI. Here the CDR3 reads CTSSFDRAIYEQYF. DNA for the CDR3: TGTACCAGCAGTTTCGACAGGGCGATCTACGAGCAGTACTTC.

This clonotype was seen only once. This chain joins TRBV6-5 and TRBJ2-7, with 11 bases fitting TRBD1. CDR1 and CDR2 (germline): MNHEY, SVGAGI. The CDR3 extends over 17 amino acids. Losses at the gene ends were 2 bases for V and 5 bases for J; bases not matched to a gene: 11. CDR3 DNA sequence: TGTGCCAGCAGTTACCCGTTCGGGACAGGGGGTGCGAACGAGCAGTACTTC. Protein sequence: CASSYPFGTGGANEQYF.

This clonotype has a count of ten or more. J is TRBJ1-5 and V is TRBV19; no firm D call. CDR1 LNHDA and CDR2 SQIVND come from the germline V gene (reference sequence). V gave up 2 bases and J gave up 0 bases, with 8 bases separating them. The CDR3 is made up of 15 amino acids. The DNA of the CDR3 is TGTGCCAGTAGTATAAGTCAAGATAGCAATCAGCCCCAGCATTTT. Translation gives CASSISQDSNQPQHF.

This clonotype was detected ten times or more. V gene TRBV10-1 combines with J gene TRBJ2-2, with a weak D call TRBD1 (6 bases). The germline V gene has CDR1 WNHNN and CDR2 SYGVQD (reference sequence). Trimming shortened V by 3 bases and J by 5 bases, and 7 bases separated the two germline ends. CDR3 length equals 13 residues. Written as DNA, the CDR3 is TGCGCCAGCAGTGACGACAGGACCGGGGAGCTGTTTTTT. It specifies CASSDDRTGELFF.

This clonotype was seen repeatedly, ten times or more. The chain uses TRBV6-1 and TRBJ2-7, with 10 bases that match TRBD2. This CDR3 has 14 residues. Germline lookup yields CDR1 MNHNS and CDR2 SASEGT. Germline trimming cut 6 bases from V and 4 bases from J; bases unmatched to any gene: 6. DNA for the CDR3: TGTGCCAGCAGGCCGGGACTAGCGTTGTACGAGCAGTACTTC. This sequence encodes CASRPGLALYEQYF.

At least ten counts were recorded for this clonotype. The chain carries TRBV3-1 and TRBJ1-5, with TRBD1 identical over 8 bases. The germline V gene has CDR1 LGHDT and CDR2 YNNKEL (reference sequence). The CDR3 totals 15 residues. The V segment lost 2 bases and the J segment 1 base; nucleotides outside the gene matches: 1. CDR3 coding DNA: TGTGCCAGCAGCCAACAGGGGGCAAGCAATCAGCCCCAGCATTTT. Protein sequence: CASSQQGASNQPQHF.

The table lists this clonotype with many counts. V usage is TRBV7-9 and J usage is TRBJ2-7; tentative D call: TRBD1 (6 bases). Trimming took off 4 bases at V and 0 bases at J, with 10 bases between the two ends. CDR3 length: 14 residues. Germline V gene sequence: CDR1 SEHNR, CDR2 FQNEAQ (reference sequence). CDR3 residues: CASSSHRVSYEQYF. DNA of the CDR3: TGTGCCAGCAGCTCCCACAGGGTCTCCTACGAGCAGTACTTC. The complete variable domain, with remaining parts taken from reference TRBV7-9 and TRBJ2-7, reads DTGVSQNPRHKITKRGQNVTFRCDPISEHNRLYWYRQTLGQGPEFLTYFQNEAQLEKSRLLSDRFSAERPKGSFSTLEIQRTEQGDSAMYLCASSSHRVSYEQYFGPGTRLTVT.

Ten or more counts support this clonotype. The chain carries TRBV2 and TRBJ1-2; D remains ambiguous. V dropped 4 bases and J dropped 0 bases, with 12 bases sitting between them. Germline CDR1 reads SNHLY; CDR2 reads FYNNEI. The CDR3 runs to 15 residues. CDR3 protein: CASSASSNANYGYTF. In nucleotides, the CDR3 is TGTGCCAGCAGTGCAAGCTCCAACGCTAACTATGGCTACACCTTC.

This clonotype showed up many times. Mismatch with germline at one junction end may stem from a read error. V is TRBV11-2 and J is TRBJ1-2; D remains ambiguous. CDR3 length equals 13 residues. The germline gives CDR1 SGHAT, CDR2 FQNNGV. The CDR3 nucleotides read TGTGCCAGCAGCTTACTCCCTAACTATGGCCACACCTTC. Translation gives CASSLLPNYGHTF. Combining the CDR3 with reference TRBV11-2 and TRBJ1-2 gives the whole variable domain EAGVAQSPRYKIIEKRQSVAFWCNPISGHATLYWYQQILGQGPKLLIQFQNNGVVDDSQLPKDRFSAERLKGVDSTLKIQPAKLEDSAVYLCASSLLPNYGHTFGSGTRLTVV.